The 5 T cell receptor beta chains below were found in one sample sequenced in a study of blood T cell repertoires in COVID-19. The protocol was immunoSEQ multiplex PCR, while the TCRdb copy is restricted to in-frame clones and leaves out a portion. Seen here are some 120,000 clones, 90% observed once, and the top ten hold under 4.5%. The sequencing input was peripheral blood. These TCRs come from a man over 45 with active COVID-19.

The V and J genes are TRBV5-1 and TRBJ2-1; TRBD1 might be the D (5 bases). The V gene's germline CDR1 is SGHRS and CDR2 YFSETQ. The CDR3 is 14 amino acids. V lost 3 bases, J lost 8 bases, and 15 bases lay in between. The CDR3 region has the DNA TGCGCCAGCAGCTCCATATTGGCCAGGGATGAGCAGTTCTTC. This codes for CASSSILARDEQFF.

The V and J genes are TRBV7-2 and TRBJ2-2; tentatively, D is TRBD2 (6 bases). Trimming shortened V by 3 bases and J by 5 bases, and 13 bases separated the two germline ends. This CDR3 comprises 15 residues. CDR1 is SGHTA and CDR2 is FQGNSA in the germline V gene. This chain's CDR3 is CASSLNLGRTGELFF. The CDR3 DNA is TGTGCCAGCAGCTTGAACCTAGGGAGGACCGGGGAGCTGTTTTTT.

The V gene is TRBV11-2, the J gene TRBJ2-5; 11 nucleotides align to TRBD2. Germline CDR1 SGHAT, CDR2 FQNNGV. This CDR3 region has 15 residues. Trimming at V came to 5 bases and at J to 5 bases, leaving 7 bases not matched to a gene. The DNA for the CDR3 is TGTGCCAGCAGCCTGCATAGCGGGGGGGCTGAGACCCAGTACTTC. Protein: CASSLHSGGAETQYF.

This chain links TRBV6-5 with TRBJ2-3, with D possibly TRBD1 on 6 matching bases. Trimming shortened V by 6 bases and J by 3 bases, and 16 bases separated the two germline ends. In germline, CDR1 is MNHEY, CDR2 SVGAGI. CDR3 size: 15 residues. CDR3 sequence: CASRVTGIETDTQYF. For the CDR3, the DNA is TGTGCCAGCAGGGTCACAGGGATTGAGACAGATACGCAGTATTTT.

V usage is TRBV7-8 and J usage is TRBJ2-5; a weak D match, TRBD2 (6 bases). The CDR3 spans 13 residues. Germline V gene sequence: CDR1 SGHVS, CDR2 FQNEAQ. Trimming cost V 4 bases and J 4 bases, with 10 bases left between them. The CDR3 sequence is CASSYVGGETQYF. CDR3 DNA sequence: TGTGCCAGCAGCTACGTGGGGGGAGAGACCCAGTACTTC.